This TCR beta chain is drawn from a study of beta chain features in type 1 diabetes. Study-level results: Moderate yet significant TCRB CDR3 shortening was seen in Type 1 diabetes patients in all four CD4+ subsets.

Germline V lookup: CDR1 SQVTM, CDR2 ANQGSEA. V was shortened by 3 bases and J by 3 bases, with 20 bases between the two germline ends. The CDR3 has 16 amino acids. For this clone: Antigen: not known.

One heparinised draw, averaging about 110 mL, was taken per donor. The study reverse transcribed the entire isolated RNA, so it sequenced expressed TCRB transcripts. The table came from immunoSEQ multiplex PCR; TCRdb's copy has only in-frame clones and leaves some out. The sample lists about 400,000 clones, 10% to 15% seen once, with about 0.01% in the top ten. The specimen sequenced was naive CD4+ T cells from blood. The rearrangement joins TRBV29-1 to TRBJ1-1; D may be TRBD1 (5 bases). The TCR was taken from a woman in her late teens or twenties with type 1 diabetes. CDR3 sequence: CSVERWGREGYTEAFF. Written as DNA, the CDR3 is TGCAGCGTTGAGCGGTGGGGGAGGGAGGGTTACACTGAAGCTTTCTTT.